This is a list of T cell receptor beta chains from one sample in a study of vaccination and CD4 T cells after COVID-19. These TCRs are of unknown antigen specificity. Via MiXCR, TCRdb re-called the PCR reads, giving one row per CDR3 protein. Of about 8,500 distinct CDR3 sequences in the sample, nearly 50% were seen once. Sequenced material: CD4+ T cells from blood, cultured in vitro. The receptors were gathered from a human donor who had recovered from COVID-19. CDR3s include the opening cysteine and the closing phenylalanine or tryptophan. D genes are given only for firm matches.

j_call: TRBJ2-5; d_call: TRBD2; v_call: TRBV5-4; cdr3_aa: CASSGELAGVDETQYF
j_call: TRBJ1-2; d_call: TRBD1; v_call: TRBV2; cdr3_aa: CASSEDRTWSYTF
j_call: TRBJ2-7; d_call: TRBD2; v_call: TRBV20-1; cdr3_aa: CSAQGLAGDSSYEQYF
j_call: TRBJ1-2; d_call: NA; v_call: TRBV5-1; cdr3_aa: CASSVGLTYGYTF
j_call: TRBJ2-7; d_call: NA; v_call: TRBV6-1; cdr3_aa: CASSMALIGEQYF
j_call: TRBJ2-7; d_call: TRBD1; v_call: TRBV10-3; cdr3_aa: CAISGQGYEQYF
j_call: TRBJ2-1; d_call: NA; v_call: TRBV19; cdr3_aa: CASSARGANFDEQFF
j_call: TRBJ2-1; d_call: TRBD2; v_call: TRBV20-1; cdr3_aa: CSARRNGLAGSPGGYNEQFF
j_call: TRBJ1-1; d_call: NA; v_call: TRBV12-3/TRBV12-4; cdr3_aa: CASSGLWGNTEAFF
j_call: TRBJ2-1; d_call: NA; v_call: TRBV7-9; cdr3_aa: CASSLEFSYNEQFF
j_call: TRBJ1-2; d_call: TRBD1; v_call: TRBV25-1; cdr3_aa: CASSFGTGRGYTF
j_call: TRBJ1-1; d_call: NA; v_call: TRBV6-1; cdr3_aa: CASSRVPNTEAFF
j_call: TRBJ2-2; d_call: NA; v_call: TRBV30; cdr3_aa: CAWRSNTGELFF
j_call: TRBJ1-1; d_call: NA; v_call: TRBV20-1; cdr3_aa: CSAGGGHIIEAFF
j_call: TRBJ1-2; d_call: NA; v_call: TRBV11-2; cdr3_aa: CASSFQGRGYAF
j_call: TRBJ2-5; d_call: NA; v_call: TRBV5-1; cdr3_aa: CASSLRLQETQYF
j_call: TRBJ1-1; d_call: NA; v_call: TRBV20-1; cdr3_aa: CSAGNGGNTEAFF